Listed below are T cell receptor beta chains from one sample, sequenced in a study of Graves' ophthalmopathy and Graves' hyperthyroidism. TCRdb analysed the multiplex PCR reads with MiXCR anew, one entry per CDR3 protein. The repertoire has approximately 540,000 distinct CDR3 sequences, under 40% of them found once; the top ten carry 4% to 5%. Sequencing was performed on peripheral blood or thyroid tissue (not recorded which). These receptors were collected from an adult man with Graves' hyperthyroidism. Each CDR3 is given with its conserved first and last residue. D genes are given only for firm matches. The size field is filled for only some rows; it gives once, few, many or a size class.

cdr3_aa cdr3_nt v_call clone_size j_call d_call
CAGSLDARGYTF TGTGCCGGAAGCTTGGACGCAAGGGGCTACACCTTC TRBV2 - TRBJ1-2 -
CASSPSWGQDGDGYTF TGTGCCAGCAGCCCTTCCTGGGGACAGGATGGGGATGGCTACACCTTC TRBV7-2 few TRBJ1-2 TRBD1
CSASRVVTDTQYF TGCAGTGCTAGTAGAGTAGTCACAGATACGCAGTATTTT TRBV20-1 - TRBJ2-3 -
CASSPLGGENTGELFF TGTGCCAGCAGCCCCCTGGGGGGCGAGAACACCGGGGAGCTGTTTTTT TRBV7-9 - TRBJ2-2 -
CASSLMASRTGELFF TGTGCCAGCAGCTTAATGGCTAGTAGGACCGGGGAGCTGTTTTTT TRBV7-2 many TRBJ2-2 -
CASTRDLQETQYF TGTGCCAGCACCCGGGACTTACAAGAGACCCAGTACTTC TRBV2 many TRBJ2-5 -
CASSETSGGRSEQFF TGTGCCAGTAGTGAGACTAGCGGGGGTCGAAGTGAGCAGTTTTTT TRBV7-8 - TRBJ2-2 TRBD2
CASSRGLAVTGELFF TGTGCCAGCAGCCGGGGACTAGCGGTCACCGGGGAGCTGTTTTTT TRBV7-3 many TRBJ2-2 TRBD2
CASSIPRRLNTEAFF TGTGCCAGTAGTATCCCCCGACGGCTGAACACTGAAGCTTTCTTT TRBV19 - TRBJ1-1 -
CATSDPDIGYEQYF TGTGCCACCAGTGACCCGGACATAGGCTACGAGCAGTACTTC TRBV24-1 - TRBJ2-7 -
CASSKGQGGETQYF TGTGCCAGCAGCAAGGGACAGGGTGGAGAGACCCAGTACTTC TRBV4-2 few TRBJ2-5 TRBD1
CSVERLANSYNEQFF TGCAGCGTTGAACGGCTAGCGAATTCCTACAATGAGCAGTTCTTC TRBV29-1 - TRBJ2-1 -
CASTFLAYTGELFF TGTGCCAGCACCTTTCTAGCGTACACCGGGGAGCTGTTTTTT TRBV7-2 many TRBJ2-2 -
CASSYGGRLNTEAFF TGTGCCAGCAGTTACGGAGGGCGACTGAACACTGAAGCTTTCTTT TRBV6-1 few TRBJ1-1 -
CASSTPPTSGETYEQYF TGTGCCAGCAGCACACCTCCAACTAGCGGGGAAACCTACGAGCAGTACTTC TRBV13 many TRBJ2-7 TRBD2
CASSLAGPSYEQYF TGTGCCAGCAGCTTAGCGGGGCCATCCTACGAGCAGTACTTC TRBV7-8 many TRBJ2-7 -
CASSFGQYEQYF TGTGCCAGCAGCTTTGGACAGTACGAGCAGTACTTC TRBV13 - TRBJ2-7 -
CASSQGAGTGAYEQYF TGTGCCAGCAGCCAGGGGGCCGGGACAGGGGCCTACGAGCAGTACTTC TRBV7-8 few TRBJ2-7 TRBD1
CAISETLQDTEAFF TGTGCCATCAGTGAGACGTTACAGGACACTGAAGCTTTCTTT TRBV10-3 many TRBJ1-1 -
CASSKTGGKRETQYF TGTGCCAGCAGCAAGACAGGGGGCAAAAGGGAGACCCAGTACTTC TRBV7-9 many TRBJ2-5 TRBD1
CAISEFYATNEKLFF TGTGCCATCAGTGAATTTTACGCAACTAATGAAAAACTGTTTTTT TRBV10-3 many TRBJ1-4 -
CATSVGPNTGDKETQYF TGTGCCACCAGTGTCGGGCCGAACACCGGGGACAAAGAGACCCAGTACTTC TRBV24-1 - TRBJ2-5 -
CASSRQEGGANVLTF TGCGCCAGCAGTAGACAGGAAGGTGGGGCCAACGTCCTGACTTTC TRBV5-1 - TRBJ2-6 -
CASSLLAYEQYF TGTGCCAGCAGCTTACTAGCGTACGAGCAGTACTTC TRBV7-2 - TRBJ2-7 -
CASSDRGLGTDTQYF TGCGCCAGCAGTGATAGGGGGTTGGGCACAGATACGCAGTATTTT TRBV10-2 once TRBJ2-3 -
CASKSRGTGPYEQYF TGTGCCAGCAAGAGCAGGGGGACAGGTCCGTACGAGCAGTACTTC TRBV2 - TRBJ2-7 TRBD1
CATSRTAGGEETQYF TGTGCCACCAGCAGGACAGCGGGAGGAGAAGAGACCCAGTACTTC TRBV15 once TRBJ2-5 TRBD2
CAISGPDRGAYEQYF TGTGCCATCAGTGGACCGGACAGGGGGGCGTACGAGCAGTACTTC TRBV10-3 many TRBJ2-7 TRBD1
CSAADGETF TGCAGTGCAGCGGACGGCGAAACCTTC TRBV20-1 many TRBJ1-2 -
CASRRDSANTGELFF TGTGCCAGCCGCAGGGACAGTGCGAACACCGGGGAGCTGTTTTTT TRBV2 many TRBJ2-2 TRBD1
CASSRQPGLQETQYF TGTGCCAGCAGTCGGCAGCCAGGGTTACAAGAGACCCAGTACTTC TRBV25-1 - TRBJ2-5 -
CATSVPQGTLNTEAFF TGTGCCACCAGCGTACCACAGGGAACCTTGAACACTGAAGCTTTCTTT TRBV15 many TRBJ1-1 -
CASSVLEQFF TGTGCCAGCAGTGTCCTGGAGCAGTTCTTC TRBV2 - TRBJ2-1 -
CASSYDRGIAGANVLTF TGTGCCAGCAGTTATGACAGGGGGATCGCTGGGGCCAACGTCCTGACTTTC TRBV6-5 many TRBJ2-6 TRBD1
CASSFRDNSYNSPLHF TGTGCCAGCAGCTTCCGGGACAACTCCTATAATTCACCCCTCCACTTT TRBV7-9 few TRBJ1-6 -
CIAAMTGEQYF TGCATCGCCGCGATGACGGGCGAGCAGTACTTC TRBV29-1 - TRBJ2-7 -
CSAGTGGATNQPQHF TGCAGTGCTGGGACAGGGGGCGCGACCAATCAGCCCCAGCATTTT TRBV20-1 many TRBJ1-5 TRBD1
CSARDSGATYNEQFF TGCAGTGCTAGAGACTCAGGGGCAACCTACAATGAGCAGTTCTTC TRBV20-1 - TRBJ2-1 -
CATSDPPSGANVLTF TGTGCCACCAGTGATCCCCCGTCTGGGGCCAACGTCCTGACTTTC TRBV24-1 many TRBJ2-6 -